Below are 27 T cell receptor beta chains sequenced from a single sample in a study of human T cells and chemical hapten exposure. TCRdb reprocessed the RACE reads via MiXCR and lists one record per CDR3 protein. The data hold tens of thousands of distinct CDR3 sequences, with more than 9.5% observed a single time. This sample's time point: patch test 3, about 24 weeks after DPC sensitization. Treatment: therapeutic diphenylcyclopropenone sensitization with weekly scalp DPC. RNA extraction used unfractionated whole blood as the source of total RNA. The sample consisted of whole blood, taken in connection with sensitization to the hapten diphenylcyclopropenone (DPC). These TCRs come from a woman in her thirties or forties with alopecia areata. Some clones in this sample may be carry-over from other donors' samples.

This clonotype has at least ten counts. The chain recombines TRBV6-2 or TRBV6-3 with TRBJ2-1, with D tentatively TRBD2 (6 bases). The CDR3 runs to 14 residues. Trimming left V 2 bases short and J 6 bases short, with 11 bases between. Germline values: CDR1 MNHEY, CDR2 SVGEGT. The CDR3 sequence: CASSYGGGSNEQFF. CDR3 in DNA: TGTGCCAGCAGTTACGGGGGAGGATCCAATGAGCAGTTCTTC.

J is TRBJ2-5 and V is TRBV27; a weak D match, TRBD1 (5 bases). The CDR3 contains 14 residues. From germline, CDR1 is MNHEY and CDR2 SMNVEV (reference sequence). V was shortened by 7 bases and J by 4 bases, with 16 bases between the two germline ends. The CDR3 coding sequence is TGTGCCAGCACCAGAAGGGGTGGGGCAGAGACCCAGTACTTC. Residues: CASTRRGGAETQYF.

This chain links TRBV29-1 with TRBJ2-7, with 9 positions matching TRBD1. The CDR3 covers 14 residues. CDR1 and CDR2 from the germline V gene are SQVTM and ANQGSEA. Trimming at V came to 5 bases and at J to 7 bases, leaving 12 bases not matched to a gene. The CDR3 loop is CSVPRDRVHREQYF. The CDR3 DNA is TGCAGCGTTCCCCGGGACAGGGTCCATCGGGAGCAGTACTTC.

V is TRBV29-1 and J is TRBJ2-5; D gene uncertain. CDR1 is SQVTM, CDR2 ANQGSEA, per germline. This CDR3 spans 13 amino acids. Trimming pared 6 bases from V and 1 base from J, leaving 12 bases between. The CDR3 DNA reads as TGCAGCGTGGCCTTCGGGTTCCAAGAGACCCAGTACTTC. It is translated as CSVAFGFQETQYF.

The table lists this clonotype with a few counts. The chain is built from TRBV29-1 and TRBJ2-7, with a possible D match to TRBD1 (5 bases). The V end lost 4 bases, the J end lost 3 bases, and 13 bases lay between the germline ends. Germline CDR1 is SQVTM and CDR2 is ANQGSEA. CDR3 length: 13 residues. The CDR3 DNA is TGCAGCGTTGCCCCCCAGGGAAACTACGAGCAGTACTTC. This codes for CSVAPQGNYEQYF.

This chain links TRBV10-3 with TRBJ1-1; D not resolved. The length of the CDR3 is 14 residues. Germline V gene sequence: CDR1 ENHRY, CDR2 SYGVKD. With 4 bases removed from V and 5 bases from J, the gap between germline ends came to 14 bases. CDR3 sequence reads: CAISAEDRGTEAFF. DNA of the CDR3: TGTGCCATCAGTGCTGAGGACCGAGGGACTGAAGCTTTCTTT.

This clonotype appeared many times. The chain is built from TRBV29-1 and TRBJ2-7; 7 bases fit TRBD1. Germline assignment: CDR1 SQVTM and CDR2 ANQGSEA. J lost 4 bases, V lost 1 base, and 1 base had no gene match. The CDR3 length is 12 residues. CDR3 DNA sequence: TGCAGCGTTGAAGCAGGGGGTTACGAGCAGTACTTC. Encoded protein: CSVEAGGYEQYF.

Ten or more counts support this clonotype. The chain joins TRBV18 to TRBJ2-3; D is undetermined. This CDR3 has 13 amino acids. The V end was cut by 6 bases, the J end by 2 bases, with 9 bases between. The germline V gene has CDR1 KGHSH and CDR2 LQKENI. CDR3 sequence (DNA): TGTGCCAGCTCGCCCACTAACACAGATACGCAGTATTTT. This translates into CASSPTNTDTQYF.

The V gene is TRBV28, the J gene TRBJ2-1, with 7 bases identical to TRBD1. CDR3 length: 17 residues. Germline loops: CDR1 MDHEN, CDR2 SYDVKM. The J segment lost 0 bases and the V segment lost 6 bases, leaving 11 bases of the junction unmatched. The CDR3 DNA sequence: TGTGCCAGCAGCCGCCTAGACAGGGCGAGCTCCTACAATGAGCAGTTCTTC. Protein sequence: CASSRLDRASSYNEQFF.

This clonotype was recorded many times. The CDR3 DNA follows: TGTGCCAGCAGCAAAGATGGCAGGGGCTATGGCTACACCTTC. This translates into CASSKDGRGYGYTF. The chain employs TRBV21-1 and TRBJ1-2; the table's D gene call, TRBD1, was not cross checked with the DNA. TRBV21-1 is annotated as a pseudogene. The CDR3 contains 14 residues.

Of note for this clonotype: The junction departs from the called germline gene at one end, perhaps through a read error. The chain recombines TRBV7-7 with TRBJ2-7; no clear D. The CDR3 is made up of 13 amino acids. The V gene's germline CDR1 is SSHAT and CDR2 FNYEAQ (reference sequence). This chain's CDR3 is CASSSNSGGEQYF. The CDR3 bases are TGTGCTAGCAGCTCGAACTCAGGTGGCGAGCAGTACTTC.

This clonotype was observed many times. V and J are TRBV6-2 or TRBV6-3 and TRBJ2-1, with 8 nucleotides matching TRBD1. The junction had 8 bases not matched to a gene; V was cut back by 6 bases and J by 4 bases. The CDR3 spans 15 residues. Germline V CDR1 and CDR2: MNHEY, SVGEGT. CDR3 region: CASSEAGGAYNEQFF. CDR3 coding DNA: TGTGCCAGCAGCGAAGCAGGGGGCGCATACAATGAGCAGTTCTTC.

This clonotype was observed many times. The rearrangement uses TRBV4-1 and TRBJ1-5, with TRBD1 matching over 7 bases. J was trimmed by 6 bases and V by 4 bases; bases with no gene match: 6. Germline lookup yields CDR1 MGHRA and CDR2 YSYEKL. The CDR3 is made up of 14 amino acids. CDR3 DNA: TGCGCCAGCAGCCGGGGACAGTCGGGTCAGCCCCAGCATTTT. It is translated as CASSRGQSGQPQHF.

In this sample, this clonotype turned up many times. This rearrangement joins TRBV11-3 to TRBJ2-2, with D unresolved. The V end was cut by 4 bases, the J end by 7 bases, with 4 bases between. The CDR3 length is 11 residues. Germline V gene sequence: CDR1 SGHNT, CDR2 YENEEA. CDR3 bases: TGTGCCAGCAGCTCGGACGGGGAGCTGTTTTTT. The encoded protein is CASSSDGELFF.

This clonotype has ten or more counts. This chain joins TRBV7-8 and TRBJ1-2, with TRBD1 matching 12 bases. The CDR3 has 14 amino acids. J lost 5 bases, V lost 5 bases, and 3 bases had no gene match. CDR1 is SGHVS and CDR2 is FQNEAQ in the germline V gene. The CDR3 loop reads CASSLGQGAYGYTF. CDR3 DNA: TGTGCCAGCAGCCTGGGACAGGGGGCGTATGGCTACACCTTC.

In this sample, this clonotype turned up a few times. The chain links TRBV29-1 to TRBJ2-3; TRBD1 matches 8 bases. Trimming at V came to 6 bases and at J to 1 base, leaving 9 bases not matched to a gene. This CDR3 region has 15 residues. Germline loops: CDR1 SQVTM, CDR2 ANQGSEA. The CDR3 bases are TGCAGCGTGTTTCCCAGGGGGCTGGGCACAGATACGCAGTATTTT. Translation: CSVFPRGLGTDTQYF.

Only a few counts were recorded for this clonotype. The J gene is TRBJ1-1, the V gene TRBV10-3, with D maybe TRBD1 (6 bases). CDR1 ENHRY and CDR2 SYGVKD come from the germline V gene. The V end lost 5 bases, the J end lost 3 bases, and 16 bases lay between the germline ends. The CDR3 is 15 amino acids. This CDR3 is CAISQGTGPYTEAFF. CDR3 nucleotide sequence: TGTGCCATCAGTCAGGGGACGGGGCCTTACACTGAAGCTTTCTTT.

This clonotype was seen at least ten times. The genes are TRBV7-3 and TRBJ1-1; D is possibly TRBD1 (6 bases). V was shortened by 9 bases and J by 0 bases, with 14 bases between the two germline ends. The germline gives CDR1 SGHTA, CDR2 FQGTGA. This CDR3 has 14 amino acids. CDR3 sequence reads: CASKPGEMNTEAFF. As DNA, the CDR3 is TGTGCCAGTAAACCAGGGGAAATGAACACTGAAGCTTTCTTT.

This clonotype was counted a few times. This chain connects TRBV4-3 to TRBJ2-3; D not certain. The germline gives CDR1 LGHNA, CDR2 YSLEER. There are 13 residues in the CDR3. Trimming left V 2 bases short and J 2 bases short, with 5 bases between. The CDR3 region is CASSQTPTDTQYF. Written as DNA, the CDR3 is TGCGCCAGCAGCCAAACCCCCACAGATACGCAGTATTTT.

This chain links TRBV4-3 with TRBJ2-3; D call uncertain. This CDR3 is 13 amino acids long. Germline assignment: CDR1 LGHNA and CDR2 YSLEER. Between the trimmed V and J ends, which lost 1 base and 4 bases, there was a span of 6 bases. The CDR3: CASSQAVSDTQYF. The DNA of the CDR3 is TGCGCCAGCAGCCAAGCTGTTTCAGATACGCAGTATTTT.

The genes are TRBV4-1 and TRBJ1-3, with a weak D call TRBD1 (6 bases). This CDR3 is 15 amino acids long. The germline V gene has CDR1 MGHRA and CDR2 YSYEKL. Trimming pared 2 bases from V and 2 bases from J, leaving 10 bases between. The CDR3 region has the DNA TGCGCCAGCAGCCAAAAGAGGGGGGCTGGAAACACCATATATTTT. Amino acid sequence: CASSQKRGAGNTIYF.

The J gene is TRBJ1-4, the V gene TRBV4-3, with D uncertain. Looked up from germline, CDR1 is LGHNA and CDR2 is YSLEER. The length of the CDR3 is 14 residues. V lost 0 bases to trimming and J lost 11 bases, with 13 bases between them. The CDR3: CASSQERTSSKLFF. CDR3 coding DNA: TGCGCCAGCAGCCAAGAACGCACATCTAGCAAACTGTTTTTT.

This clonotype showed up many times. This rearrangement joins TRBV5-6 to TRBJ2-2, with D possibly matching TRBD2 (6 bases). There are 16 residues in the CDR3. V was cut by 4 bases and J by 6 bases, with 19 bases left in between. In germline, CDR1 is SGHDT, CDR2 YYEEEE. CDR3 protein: CASSTTGTQAAGELFF. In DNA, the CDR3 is TGTGCCAGCAGCACGACCGGGACTCAAGCGGCCGGGGAGCTGTTTTTT. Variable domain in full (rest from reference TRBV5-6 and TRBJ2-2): DAGVTQSPTHLIKTRGQQVTLRCSPKSGHDTVSWYQQALGQGPQFIFQYYEEEERQRGNFPDRFSGHQFPNYSSELNVNALLLGDSALYLCASSTTGTQAAGELFFGEGSRLTVL.

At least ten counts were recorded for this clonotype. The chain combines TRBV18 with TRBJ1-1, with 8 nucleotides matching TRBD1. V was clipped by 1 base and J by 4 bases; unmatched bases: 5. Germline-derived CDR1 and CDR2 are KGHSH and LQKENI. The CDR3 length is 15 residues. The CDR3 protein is CASSPQPTGVTEAFF. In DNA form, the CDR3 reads TGTGCCAGCTCACCACAGCCGACAGGGGTCACTGAAGCTTTCTTT.

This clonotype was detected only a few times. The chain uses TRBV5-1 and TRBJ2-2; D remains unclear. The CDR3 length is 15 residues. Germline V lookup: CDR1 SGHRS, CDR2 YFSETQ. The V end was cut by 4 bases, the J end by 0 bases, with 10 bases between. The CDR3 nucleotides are TGCGCCAGCAGCCGAGACTCAGCGAACACCGGGGAGCTGTTTTTT. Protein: CASSRDSANTGELFF.

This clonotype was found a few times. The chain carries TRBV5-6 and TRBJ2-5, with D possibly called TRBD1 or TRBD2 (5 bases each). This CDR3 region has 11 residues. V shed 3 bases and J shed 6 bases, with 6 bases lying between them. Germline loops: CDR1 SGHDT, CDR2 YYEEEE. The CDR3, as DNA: TGTGCCAGCAGCTGGGACCAGACCCAGTACTTC. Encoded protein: CASSWDQTQYF.

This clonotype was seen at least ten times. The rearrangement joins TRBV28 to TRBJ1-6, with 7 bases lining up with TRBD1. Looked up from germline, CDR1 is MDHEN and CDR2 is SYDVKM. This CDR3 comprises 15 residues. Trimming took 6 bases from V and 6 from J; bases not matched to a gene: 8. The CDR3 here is CASSLTGPSNSPLHF. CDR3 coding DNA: TGTGCCAGCAGCCTGACAGGGCCCTCTAATTCACCCCTCCACTTT.